This T cell receptor (beta chain) comes out of a study of T cell responses to AZD1222 COVID-19 vaccine. Points from the study as a whole: All repertoire sampling was performed exclusively after the peak T cell response.

V was shortened by 2 bases and J by 2 bases, with 17 bases between the two germline ends. CDR1 is SGHNT, CDR2 YYREEE, per germline (reference sequence). This CDR3 has 16 amino acids. Measured with immunoSEQ multiplex PCR; TCRdb has only the in-frame clones, and not every one. Of some 150,000 clones listed, more than 70% are singletons. As concerns this clone: Its target is unknown.

The rearrangement joins TRBV5-4 to TRBJ2-7, with D possibly being TRBD1 (6 bases). The sample consisted of peripheral blood, taken on day 0 of MenACWY control vaccination. The TCR sequence derives from an adult in good health. The CDR3 is CASSLNQGHYAYEQYF. For the CDR3, the DNA is TGTGCCAGCAGCTTAAACCAGGGGCACTACGCCTACGAGCAGTACTTC.